The 4 T cell receptor beta chains listed next were all sequenced from one sample in a study of T-cell memory formation after mild COVID-19. TCRdb reprocessed the 5' RACE reads via MiXCR and lists one record per CDR3 protein. This sample has roughly 280,000 distinct CDR3 sequences, with 7.5% to 9.5% found just once. Sequencing used PBMCs or a T cell subset sorted from them (not recorded which). All receptors derive from a man aged 18 to 30 who had mild COVID-19 (a few samples of this study predate the infection). Cell type and time point are not known.

Only a few counts were recorded for this clonotype. The chain uses TRBV20-1 and TRBJ1-2; no clear D. CDR3 length: 13 amino acids. Germline assignment: CDR1 DFQATT and CDR2 SNEGSKA (reference sequence). V was shortened by 1 base and J by 5 bases, with 11 bases between the two germline ends. CDR3 DNA: TGCAGTGCTAGAGGGCGGGCCGGGTATGGCTACACCTTC. Translated: CSARGRAGYGYTF.

The genes are TRBV5-1 and TRBJ2-5; 7 bases are a match to TRBD2. With V trimmed by 0 bases and J by 5 bases, 10 bases remained unmatched. The CDR3 has 16 residues. The germline CDR1 and CDR2 sequences are SGHRS and YFSETQ. For the CDR3, the DNA is TGCGCCAGCAGCTTGGCCTGGGGAGGGATCGGCGAGACCCAGTACTTC. It encodes CASSLAWGGIGETQYF.

Only a few counts were recorded for this clonotype. The V call is TRBV7-9, the J call TRBJ2-5; D call uncertain. Germline CDR1 and CDR2: SEHNR and FQNEAQ (reference sequence). Trimming left V 5 bases short and J 7 bases short, with 11 bases between. The CDR3 sequence is 12 residues long. The CDR3 sequence: CASSPFQATQYF. The DNA for the CDR3 is TGTGCCAGCAGCCCCTTTCAGGCGACCCAGTACTTC.

A few counts support this clonotype. The chain joins TRBV9 to TRBJ2-7, with TRBD1 identical over 9 bases. The CDR3 totals 14 residues. V trimming: 2 bases; J trimming: 5 bases; junction bases outside the gene matches: 5. Looked up from germline, CDR1 is SGDLS and CDR2 is YYNGEE. The CDR3 coding sequence is TGTGCCAGCAGCGTGGGGGACAGGGAGGACGAGCAGTACTTC. Amino acids: CASSVGDREDEQYF.